This T cell receptor beta chain was identified in a study of PD-L1 blockade in urothelial cancer. Study information: Blood was evaluated 3 weeks (second dose) and 6 weeks after therapy began.

This table comes from immunoSEQ multiplex PCR, and its TCRdb copy is limited to in-frame clones, with some not included. The data hold approximately 32,000 clones, with about 80% observed a single time. Urothelial carcinoma affected the patients, and it was locally advanced or metastatic. This clone showed up just a few times. Trimming stripped 5 bases from V and 1 base from J, with 14 bases between. The CDR3 totals 15 residues. CDR1 and CDR2 (germline): MDHEN, SYDVKM. The TCR sequence derives from a man aged 65 to 79 with urothelial cancer. The J gene is TRBJ1-1, the V gene TRBV28; a possible D gene is TRBD1 (6 bases). The sequences come from PBMCs, collected around atezolizumab (anti-PD-L1) treatment. CDR3 DNA sequence: TGTGCCAGCAGTCGACCCGGACAGCAGAACACTGAAGCTTTCTTT. It codes for CASSRPGQQNTEAFF.